Ten or more counts support the clone carrying this T cell receptor (beta chain). The TCR beta CDR3 regions underwent amplification using RNA transcripts as the source. An initial round of RT-PCR targeting the TCR CDR3 relied on the HTBI primer set. Each CDR3 protein gets one entry after TCRdb re-called the multiplex PCR reads with MiXCR. In the table there are approximately 710,000 distinct CDR3 sequences, 17% of which are singletons. Exclusion of patients followed from uncontrolled infection, other autoimmune disease, pregnancy or lactation. PBMCs were sourced from more than 7.5 ml fresh peripheral blood. This sample stems from a study of T cells in Graves' hyperthyroidism and ophthalmopathy. This CDR3 has 14 residues. Trimming took 7 bases from V and 1 from J, leaving 14 bases between them. CDR1 SNHLY and CDR2 FYNNEI come from the germline V gene.

The sequence was collected from a man aged 45 to 65 with Graves' hyperthyroidism. Sequencing was carried out using blood. This sequence joins TRBV2 and TRBJ2-7; perhaps D is TRBD1 or TRBD2 (5 bases each). DNA of the CDR3: TGTGCCAGCACCGATGGGGGAAGTTCCTACGAGCAGTACTTC. Protein: CASTDGGSSYEQYF.